This T cell receptor beta chain was retrieved from a study of blood T cell repertoires in COVID-19. About the study: COVID-19 samples, acute and convalescent, were from the United States, Italy and Spain.

Recruits, aged roughly 18 to 100 years, lived in under 25 US areas. Which cohort a participant joined came from the clinical history participants gave. As handled by the study authors: For nucleated cells, counts were estimated from reference gene primer amplification. Profiling relied on immunoSEQ multiplex PCR, and the TCRdb table lists in-frame clones only, not all of them. That table supplies the V and J calls and clone size; D and trimming were determined from the DNA. Of about 380,000 clones in the sample, 87% were seen once. V dropped 5 bases and J dropped 7; count of bases not matched to a gene: 6. The germline V gene has CDR1 MRHNA and CDR2 SNTAGT. This CDR3 has 14 residues.

The material sequenced was PBMCs or T cells enriched from blood (not recorded which). The chain recombines TRBV6-4 with TRBJ2-2; 8 positions match TRBD1. The TCR was taken from a man aged 30 to 45 who had recovered from COVID-19. The CDR3 nucleotides read TGTGCCAGCAGTCGACAGGGGTACGACGGGGAGCTGTTTTTT. Its translation: CASSRQGYDGELFF.